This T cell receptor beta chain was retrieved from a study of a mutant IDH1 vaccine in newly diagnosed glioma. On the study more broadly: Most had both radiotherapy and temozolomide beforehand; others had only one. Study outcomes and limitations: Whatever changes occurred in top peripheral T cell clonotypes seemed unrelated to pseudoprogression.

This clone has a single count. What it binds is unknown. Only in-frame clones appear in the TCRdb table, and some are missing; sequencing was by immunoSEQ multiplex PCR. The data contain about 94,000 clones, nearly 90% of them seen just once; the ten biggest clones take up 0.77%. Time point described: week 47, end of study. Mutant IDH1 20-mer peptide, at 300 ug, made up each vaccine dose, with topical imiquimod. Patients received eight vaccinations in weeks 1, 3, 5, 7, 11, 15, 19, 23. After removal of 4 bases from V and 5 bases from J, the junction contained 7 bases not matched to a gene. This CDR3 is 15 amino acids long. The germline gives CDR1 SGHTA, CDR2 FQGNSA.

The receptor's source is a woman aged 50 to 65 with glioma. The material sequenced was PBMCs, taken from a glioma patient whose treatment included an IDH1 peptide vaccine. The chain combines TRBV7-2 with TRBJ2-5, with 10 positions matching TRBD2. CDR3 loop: CASSCQRGGTETQYF. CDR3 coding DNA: TGTGCCAGCAGCTGCCAGCGGGGGGGCACGGAGACCCAGTACTTC.